This TCR beta chain was recorded in a study of early T cells in non-severe SARS-CoV-2 infection. Unique molecular identifiers (one per individual cDNA molecule) were attached. MiXCR, applied by TCRdb to the 5' RACE reads, yields one record per CDR3 protein. This sample yields 15,000 to 20,000 distinct CDR3 sequences, of which more than 5.5% are seen a single time; roughly 7.5% belongs to the top ten. Ten or more counts support this clonotype. Germline CDR1 and CDR2: SGHNT and YYREEE (reference sequence). This CDR3 is built from 15 residues. Trimming cost V 3 bases and J 3 bases; bases outside gene matches: 9.

This receptor was identified in an adult who was a healthcare worker with PCR-confirmed SARS-CoV-2 infection or an uninfected control (not recorded which). This sample comprised whole blood, obtained at baseline. V is TRBV5-4 and J is TRBJ2-7; 7 positions agree with TRBD1. The CDR3 DNA follows: TGTGCCAGCAGCTCCAGGGACAGCTCCCTCTACGAGCAGTACTTC. It specifies CASSSRDSSLYEQYF.